This T cell receptor (beta chain) comes out of a study of blood T cell repertoires in COVID-19. Turning to the study itself: The samples span acute and convalescent COVID-19 from the United States, Italy and Spain.

Authors' methods: The assay estimated nucleated cells by amplifying reference gene primers. Libraries were prepared by immunoSEQ multiplex PCR; TCRdb keeps only in-frame clonotypes and omits some of them. Clone size and the V and J calls come from that table; the DNA yielded D and trimming. The sample lists 240,000 or so clones, approximately 84% occurring once. The table lists this clone with a count of one. The receptor comes from a woman in her 40s with acute COVID-19. The source material was PBMCs or T cells enriched from blood (not recorded which).

The CDR3 region has the DNA TGTGCCAGCAGTTACTCGGAGACAGAAAGCACAGATACGCAGTATTTT. Its translation: CASSYSETESTDTQYF. The chain employs TRBV6-5 and TRBJ2-3; a possible D gene is TRBD1 (5 bases). V lost 0 bases, J lost 0 bases, and 10 bases lay in between. The CDR3 covers 16 residues. Germline CDR1 is MNHEY and CDR2 is SVGAGI.